A selection of T cell receptor beta chains follows, all from one sample in a study of shared clonotypes between healthy human individuals. The repertoire was sequenced with immunoSEQ multiplex PCR; TCRdb's copy has only in-frame clones and lacks some. The repertoire holds some 2,000,000 clones, with more than 90% as singletons. Source material: naive CD4+ T cells sorted from blood. These receptors were collected from a man aged 18 to 29 in good health. Both conserved end residues are part of each CDR3. The D gene is left open where the match is weak. Size tells how often a clone was seen (once, few, many) or the class of an expanded clone, and some rows leave it out.

clone_size	j_call	v_call	d_call	cdr3_aa	cdr3_nt
-	TRBJ1-3	TRBV30	-	CAWSLGTLDLSGNTIYF	TGTGCCTGGAGTTTAGGGACTTTGGACCTCTCTGGAAACACCATATATTTT
-	TRBJ2-5	TRBV2	-	CASSEGVFGQETQYF	TGTGCCAGCAGTGAGGGGGTGTTTGGCCAAGAGACCCAGTACTTC
-	TRBJ2-5	TRBV7-9	-	CASSLILNREETQYF	TGTGCCAGCAGCTTAATATTGAACAGGGAAGAGACCCAGTACTTC
-	TRBJ2-7	TRBV7-9	-	CASSLGGAFYEQYF	TGTGCCAGCAGCTTAGGGGGGGCGTTCTACGAGCAGTACTTC
few	TRBJ1-6	TRBV2	-	CASSWQGPPGSPLHF	TGTGCCAGCAGCTGGCAGGGGCCCCCTGGGTCACCCCTCCACTTT
once	TRBJ2-5	TRBV9	TRBD2	CASSVATTSGQETQYF	TGTGCCAGCAGCGTAGCTACTACTAGCGGACAAGAGACCCAGTACTTC
-	TRBJ2-5	TRBV19	TRBD2	CASSIRTSGAGAETQYF	TGTGCCAGTAGTATACGGACTAGCGGGGCCGGTGCGGAGACCCAGTACTTC
-	TRBJ1-4	TRBV6-5	TRBD1	CASSGQGAVEKLFF	TGTGCCAGCAGTGGACAGGGGGCCGTTGAAAAACTGTTTTTT
-	TRBJ2-7	TRBV7-9	-	CASSLEVGVEGYEQYF	TGTGCCAGCAGCTTAGAGGTAGGGGTTGAGGGGTACGAGCAGTACTTC
-	TRBJ2-1	TRBV14	-	CASSLLGAGSPYNEQFF	TGTGCCAGCAGCCTCTTAGGGGCAGGTAGCCCCTACAATGAGCAGTTCTTC
-	TRBJ2-5	TRBV28	-	CASSGRGFETQYF	TGTGCCAGCAGTGGCCGTGGTTTCGAGACCCAGTACTTC
-	TRBJ2-2	TRBV7-2	TRBD1	CASSFWGQGLAGELFF	TGTGCCAGCAGTTTCTGGGGACAGGGGTTGGCCGGGGAGCTGTTTTTT
-	TRBJ2-7	TRBV5-4	-	CASSLKRAVGPKVRYEQYF	TGTGCCAGCAGCTTGAAGAGGGCTGTGGGGCCCAAGGTACGGTACGAGCAGTACTTC
-	TRBJ2-1	TRBV11-3	TRBD2	CASSLGILAGVYNEQFF	TGTGCCAGCAGCTTAGGGATACTAGCGGGAGTGTACAATGAGCAGTTCTTC
-	TRBJ2-7	TRBV10-3	-	CAISESTLYEQYF	TGTGCCATCAGTGAGTCGACTCTTTACGAGCAGTACTTC